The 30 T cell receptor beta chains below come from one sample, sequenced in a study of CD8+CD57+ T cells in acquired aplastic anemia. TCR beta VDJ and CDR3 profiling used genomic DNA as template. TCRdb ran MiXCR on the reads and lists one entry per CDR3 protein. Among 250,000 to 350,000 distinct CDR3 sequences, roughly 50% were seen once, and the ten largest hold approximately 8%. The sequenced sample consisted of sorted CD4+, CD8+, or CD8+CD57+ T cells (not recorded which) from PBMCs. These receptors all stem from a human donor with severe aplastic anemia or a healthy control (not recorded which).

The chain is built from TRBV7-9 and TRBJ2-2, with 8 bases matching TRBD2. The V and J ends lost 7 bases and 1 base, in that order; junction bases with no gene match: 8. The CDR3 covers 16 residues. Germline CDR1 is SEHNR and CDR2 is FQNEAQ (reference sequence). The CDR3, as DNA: TGTGCCAGCATCAGGTCGACTAGCGAGAACACCGGGGAGCTGTTTTTT. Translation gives CASIRSTSENTGELFF.

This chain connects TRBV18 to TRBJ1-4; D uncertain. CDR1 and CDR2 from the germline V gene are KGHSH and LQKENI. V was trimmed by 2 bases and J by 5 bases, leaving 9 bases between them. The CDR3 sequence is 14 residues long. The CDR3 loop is CASSPTPSNEKLFF. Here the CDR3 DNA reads TGTGCCAGCTCACCAACTCCCAGCAATGAAAAACTGTTTTTT.

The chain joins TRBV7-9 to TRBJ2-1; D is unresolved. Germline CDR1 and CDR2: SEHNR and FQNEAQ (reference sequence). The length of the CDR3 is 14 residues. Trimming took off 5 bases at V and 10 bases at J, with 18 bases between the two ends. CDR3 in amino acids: CASSLRAYKGEQFF. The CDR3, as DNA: TGTGCCAGCAGCCTCCGGGCATACAAAGGGGAGCAGTTCTTC.

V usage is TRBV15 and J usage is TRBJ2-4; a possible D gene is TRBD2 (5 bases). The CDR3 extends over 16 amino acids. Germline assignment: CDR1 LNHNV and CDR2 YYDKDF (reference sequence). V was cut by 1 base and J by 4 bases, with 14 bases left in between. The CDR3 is CATSRARLWEKNIQYF. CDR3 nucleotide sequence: TGTGCCACCAGCAGAGCCCGCCTTTGGGAGAAAAACATTCAGTACTTC. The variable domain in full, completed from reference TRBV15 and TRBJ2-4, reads DAMVIQNPRYQVTQFGKPVTLSCSQTLNHNVMYWYQQKSSQAPKLLFHYYDKDFNNEADTPDNFQSRRPNTSFCFLDIRSPGLGDTAMYLCATSRARLWEKNIQYFGAGTRLSVL.

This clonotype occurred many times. The CDR3 region is CASSRSLFRDGQYF. The DNA for the CDR3 is TGTGCCAGCAGCCGATCCCTTTTCAGGGACGGGCAGTACTTC. This sequence joins TRBV27 and TRBJ2-7; D is possibly TRBD1 or TRBD2 (5 bases each). Germline CDR1 reads MNHEY; CDR2 reads SMNVEV (reference sequence). CDR3 size: 14 residues. The V gene lost 6 bases and the J gene lost 9 bases, with 21 bases spanning the gap.

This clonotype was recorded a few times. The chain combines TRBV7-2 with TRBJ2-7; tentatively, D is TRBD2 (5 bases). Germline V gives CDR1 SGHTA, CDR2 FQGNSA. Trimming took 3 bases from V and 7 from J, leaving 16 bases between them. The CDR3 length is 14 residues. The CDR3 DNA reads TGTGCCAGCAGCTTGGGGAGCTGGACCCCGGAGCAGTACTTC. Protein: CASSLGSWTPEQYF. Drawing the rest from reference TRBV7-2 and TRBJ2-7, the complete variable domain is GAGVSQSPSNKVTEKGKDVELRCDPISGHTALYWYRQSLGQGLEFLIYFQGNSAPDKSGLPSDRFSAERTGGSVSTLTIQRTQQEDSAVYLCASSLGSWTPEQYFGPGTRLTVT.

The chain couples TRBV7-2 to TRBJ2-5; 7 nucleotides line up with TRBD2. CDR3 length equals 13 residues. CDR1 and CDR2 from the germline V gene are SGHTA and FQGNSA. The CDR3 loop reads CDRSLEGGETQYF. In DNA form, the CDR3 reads TGTGACAGAAGCTTAGAGGGAGGGGAGACCCAGTACTTC.

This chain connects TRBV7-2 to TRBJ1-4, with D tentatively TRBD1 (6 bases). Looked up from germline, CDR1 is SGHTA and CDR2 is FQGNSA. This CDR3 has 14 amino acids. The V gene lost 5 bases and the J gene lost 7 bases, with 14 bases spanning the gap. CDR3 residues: CASSPRQEFEKLFF. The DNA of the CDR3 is TGTGCCAGCAGCCCTAGACAGGAGTTTGAAAAACTGTTTTTT.

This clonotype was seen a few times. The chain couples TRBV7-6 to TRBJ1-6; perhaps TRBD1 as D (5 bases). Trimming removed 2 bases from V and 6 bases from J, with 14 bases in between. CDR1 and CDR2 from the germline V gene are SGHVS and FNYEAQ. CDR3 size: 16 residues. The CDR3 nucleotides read TGTGCCAGCAGCTTACGGGCAGACCAGGGTAATTCACCCCTCCACTTT. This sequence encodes CASSLRADQGNSPLHF.

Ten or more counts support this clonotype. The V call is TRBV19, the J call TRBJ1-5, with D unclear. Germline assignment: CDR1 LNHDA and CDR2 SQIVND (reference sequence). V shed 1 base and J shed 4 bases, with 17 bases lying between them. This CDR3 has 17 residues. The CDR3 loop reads CASSIVRDTVANQPQHF. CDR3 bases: TGTGCCAGTAGTATAGTCCGCGACACCGTTGCTAATCAGCCCCAGCATTTT.

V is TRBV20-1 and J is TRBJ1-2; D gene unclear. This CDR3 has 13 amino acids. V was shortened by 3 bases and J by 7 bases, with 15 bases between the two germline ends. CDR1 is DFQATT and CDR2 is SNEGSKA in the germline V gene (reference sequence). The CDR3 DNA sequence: TGCAGTGCTAGGGCAGGACCCCCGGTTGGCTACACCTTC. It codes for CSARAGPPVGYTF.

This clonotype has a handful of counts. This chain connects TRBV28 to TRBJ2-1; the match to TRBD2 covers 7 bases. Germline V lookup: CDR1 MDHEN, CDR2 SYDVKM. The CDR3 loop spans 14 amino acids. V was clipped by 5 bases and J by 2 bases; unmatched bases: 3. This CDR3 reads CASSPGGTYNEQFF. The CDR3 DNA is TGTGCCAGCAGTCCCGGGGGGACCTACAATGAGCAGTTCTTC.

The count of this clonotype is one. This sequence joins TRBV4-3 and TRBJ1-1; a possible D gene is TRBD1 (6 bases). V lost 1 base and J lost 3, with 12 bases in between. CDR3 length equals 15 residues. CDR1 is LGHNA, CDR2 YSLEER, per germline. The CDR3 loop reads CASSQAYRVDTEAFF. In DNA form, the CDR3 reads TGCGCCAGCAGCCAAGCATACAGGGTAGACACTGAAGCTTTCTTT.

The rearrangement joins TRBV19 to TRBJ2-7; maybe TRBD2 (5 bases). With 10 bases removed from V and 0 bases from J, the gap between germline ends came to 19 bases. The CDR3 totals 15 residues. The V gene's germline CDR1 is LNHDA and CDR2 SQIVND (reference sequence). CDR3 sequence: CAISESDRGSYEQYV. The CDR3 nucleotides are TGTGCCATCAGTGAGTCGGATCGGGGCTCCTACGAGCAGTACGTC.

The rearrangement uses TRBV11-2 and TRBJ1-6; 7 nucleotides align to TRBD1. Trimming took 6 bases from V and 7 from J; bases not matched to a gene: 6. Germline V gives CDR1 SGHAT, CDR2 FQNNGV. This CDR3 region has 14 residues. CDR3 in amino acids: CASRRGTANSPLHF. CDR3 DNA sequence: TGTGCCAGCAGGAGGGGGACAGCGAATTCACCCCTCCACTTT.

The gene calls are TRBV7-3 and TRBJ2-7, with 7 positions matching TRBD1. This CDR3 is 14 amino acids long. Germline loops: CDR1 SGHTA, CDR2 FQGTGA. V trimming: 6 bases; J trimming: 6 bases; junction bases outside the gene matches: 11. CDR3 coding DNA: TGTGCCAGCAGTTCCACCGGGACAGATTCCGAGCAGTACTTC. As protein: CASSSTGTDSEQYF.

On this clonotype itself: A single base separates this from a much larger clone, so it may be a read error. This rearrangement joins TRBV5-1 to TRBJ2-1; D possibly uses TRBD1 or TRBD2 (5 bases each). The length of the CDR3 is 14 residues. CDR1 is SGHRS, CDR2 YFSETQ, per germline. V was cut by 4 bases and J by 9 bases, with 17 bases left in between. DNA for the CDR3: TGCGCCAGCAGCCAGGACAACAAGCGGAGTGAGCAGTTCTTC. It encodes CASSQDNKRSEQFF.

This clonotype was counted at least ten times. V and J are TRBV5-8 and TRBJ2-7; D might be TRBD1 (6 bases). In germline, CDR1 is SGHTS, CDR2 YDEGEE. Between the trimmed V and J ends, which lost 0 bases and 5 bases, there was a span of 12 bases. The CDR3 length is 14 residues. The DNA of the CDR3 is TGTGCCAGCAGCTTGGTCTTCGAGGGGGACGAGCAGTACTTC. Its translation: CASSLVFEGDEQYF.

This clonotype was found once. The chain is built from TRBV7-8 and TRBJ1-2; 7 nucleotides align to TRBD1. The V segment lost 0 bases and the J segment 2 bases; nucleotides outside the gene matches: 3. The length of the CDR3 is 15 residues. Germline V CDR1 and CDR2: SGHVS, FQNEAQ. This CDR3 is CASSLAAGGNYGYTF. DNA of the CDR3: TGTGCCAGCAGCTTAGCGGCAGGGGGGAACTATGGCTACACCTTC.

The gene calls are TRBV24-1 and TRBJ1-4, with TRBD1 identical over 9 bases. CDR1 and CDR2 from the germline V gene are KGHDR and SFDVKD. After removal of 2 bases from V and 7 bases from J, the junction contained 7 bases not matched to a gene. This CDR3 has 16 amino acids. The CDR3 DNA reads TGTGCCACCAGTGATTCGACAGGGGGGGTAGGTGAAAAACTGTTTTTT. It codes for CATSDSTGGVGEKLFF.

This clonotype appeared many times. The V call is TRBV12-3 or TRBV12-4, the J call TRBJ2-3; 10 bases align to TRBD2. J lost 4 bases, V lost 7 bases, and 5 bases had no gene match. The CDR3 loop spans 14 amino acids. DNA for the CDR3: TGTGCCAGCACCAGCGGGGGGGGCCCAGATACGCAGTATTTT. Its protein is CASTSGGGPDTQYF.

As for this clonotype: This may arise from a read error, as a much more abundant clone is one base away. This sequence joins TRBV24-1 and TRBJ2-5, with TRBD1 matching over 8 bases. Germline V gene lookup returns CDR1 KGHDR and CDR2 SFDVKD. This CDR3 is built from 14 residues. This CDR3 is CTSSGGEIQETQYF. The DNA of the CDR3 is TGTACCAGCTCAGGGGGCGAAATACAAGAGACCCAGTACTTC.

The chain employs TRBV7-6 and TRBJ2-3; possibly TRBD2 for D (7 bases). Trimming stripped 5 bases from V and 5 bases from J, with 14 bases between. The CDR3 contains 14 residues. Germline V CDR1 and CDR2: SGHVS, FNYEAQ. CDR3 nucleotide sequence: TGTGCCAGCAGCCGGGGGGCGTCGGGAGATACGCAGTATTTT. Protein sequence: CASSRGASGDTQYF.

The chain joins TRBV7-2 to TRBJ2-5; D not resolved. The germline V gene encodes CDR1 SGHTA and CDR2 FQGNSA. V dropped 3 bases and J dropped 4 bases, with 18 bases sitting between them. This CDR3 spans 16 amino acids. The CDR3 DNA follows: TGTGCCAGCAGCTTTGTACATAGTCCATATAGAGAGACCCAGTACTTC. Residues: CASSFVHSPYRETQYF.

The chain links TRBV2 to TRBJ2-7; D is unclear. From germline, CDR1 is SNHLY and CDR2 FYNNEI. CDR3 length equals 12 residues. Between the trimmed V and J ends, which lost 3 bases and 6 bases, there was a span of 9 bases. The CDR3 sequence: CASSDSMLEQYF. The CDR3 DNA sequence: TGTGCCAGCAGTGACTCTATGCTCGAGCAGTACTTC.

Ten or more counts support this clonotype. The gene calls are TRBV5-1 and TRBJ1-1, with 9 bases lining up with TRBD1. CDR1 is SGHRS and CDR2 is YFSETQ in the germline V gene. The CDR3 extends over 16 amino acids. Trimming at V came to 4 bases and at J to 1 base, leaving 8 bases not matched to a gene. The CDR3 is CASSRDRAVGNTEAFF. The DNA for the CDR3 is TGCGCCAGCAGCCGGGACAGGGCGGTCGGGAACACTGAAGCTTTCTTT.

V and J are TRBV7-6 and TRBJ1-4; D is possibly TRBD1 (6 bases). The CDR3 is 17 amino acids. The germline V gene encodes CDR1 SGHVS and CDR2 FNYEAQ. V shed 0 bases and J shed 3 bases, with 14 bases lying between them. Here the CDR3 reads CASSLAGAMGSNEKLFF. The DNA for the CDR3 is TGTGCCAGCAGCTTAGCGGGGGCGATGGGGTCTAATGAAAAACTGTTTTTT.

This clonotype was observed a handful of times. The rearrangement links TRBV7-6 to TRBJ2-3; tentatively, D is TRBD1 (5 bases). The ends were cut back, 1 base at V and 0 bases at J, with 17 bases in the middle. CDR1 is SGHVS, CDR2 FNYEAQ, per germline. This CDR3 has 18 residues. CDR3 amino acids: CASSLVDSGYTSTDTQYF. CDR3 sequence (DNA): TGTGCCAGCAGCTTAGTTGACAGTGGGTACACTAGCACAGATACGCAGTATTTT.

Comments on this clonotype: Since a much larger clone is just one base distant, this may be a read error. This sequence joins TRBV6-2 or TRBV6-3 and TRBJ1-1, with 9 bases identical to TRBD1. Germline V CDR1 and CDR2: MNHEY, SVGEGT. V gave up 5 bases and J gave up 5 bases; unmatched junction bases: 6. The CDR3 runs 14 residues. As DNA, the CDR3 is TGTGCCAGCAGTACCTCGGGACAGGGTACTGAAGCTTTCTTT. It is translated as CASSTSGQGTEAFF.

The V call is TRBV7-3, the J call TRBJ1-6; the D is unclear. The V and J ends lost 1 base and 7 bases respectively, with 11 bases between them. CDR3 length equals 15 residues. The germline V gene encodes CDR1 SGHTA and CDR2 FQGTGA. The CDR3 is CASSLKSGGNSPLHF. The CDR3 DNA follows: TGTGCCAGCAGCTTAAAGTCTGGAGGCAATTCACCCCTCCACTTT.